These 31 T cell receptor beta chains were sequenced from one sample in a study of response to subunit inactivated influenza vaccine. Via MiXCR, TCRdb re-called the RT-PCR reads, giving one row per CDR3 protein. The data show 600,000 to 850,000 distinct CDR3 sequences, 14% seen once. This sample comprised PBMCs from blood, obtained roughly 2 weeks before vaccination. The receptors originated from a man between 50 and 59 years old who received an inactivated influenza vaccine.

This clonotype turned up a few times. V gene TRBV4-3 combines with J gene TRBJ1-6; D is unresolved. This CDR3 has 14 amino acids. The V end lost 0 bases, the J end lost 8 bases, and 8 bases lay between the germline ends. Germline-derived CDR1 and CDR2 are LGHNA and YSLEER. CDR3 region: CASSQDWKDSPLHF. The CDR3 nucleotides are TGCGCCAGCAGCCAAGATTGGAAAGATTCACCCCTCCACTTT.

V and J are TRBV7-2 and TRBJ2-7; 7 bases fit TRBD1. From germline, CDR1 is SGHTA and CDR2 FQGNSA. The CDR3 is 12 residues long. Losses at the gene ends were 6 bases for V and 5 bases for J; bases not matched to a gene: 4. The CDR3 loop reads CASRHGTDEQYF. The CDR3 DNA reads as TGTGCCAGCAGACATGGGACAGACGAGCAGTACTTC.

This clonotype was counted ten times or more. Germline is not matched at one junction end, which may reflect a read error. V gene TRBV7-9 combines with J gene TRBJ2-3; 9 bases line up with TRBD2. Germline V gene sequence: CDR1 SEHNR, CDR2 FQNEAQ (reference sequence). The CDR3 is 15 residues long. The chain's CDR3 is CASSLASGTTDTQYF. CDR3 sequence (DNA): TGCGCCAGCAGCTTGGCTAGCGGGACCACAGATACGCAGTATTTT.

V gene TRBV28 combines with J gene TRBJ2-7, with D hard to call. There are 11 residues in the CDR3. The V end lost 2 bases, the J end lost 4 bases, and 3 bases lay between the germline ends. The V gene's germline CDR1 is MDHEN and CDR2 SYDVKM. The chain's CDR3 is CASSLKYEQYF. DNA for the CDR3: TGTGCCAGCAGTTTAAAATACGAGCAGTACTTC. Full variable domain (missing parts from reference TRBV28 and TRBJ2-7): DVKVTQSSRYLVKRTGEKVFLECVQDMDHENMFWYRQDPGLGLRLIYFSYDVKMKEKGDIPEGYSVSREKKERFSLILESASTNQTSMYLCASSLKYEQYFGPGTRLTVT.

V usage is TRBV20-1 and J usage is TRBJ2-7; no definite D call. V lost 0 bases, J lost 3 bases, and 9 bases lay in between. The length of the CDR3 is 13 residues. The germline V gene has CDR1 DFQATT and CDR2 SNEGSKA (reference sequence). The chain's CDR3 is CSARDLPGYEQYF. The CDR3 region has the DNA TGCAGTGCTAGAGATTTGCCAGGCTACGAGCAGTACTTC.

Only a few counts were recorded for this clonotype. This rearrangement joins TRBV4-3 to TRBJ2-3; 7 nucleotides align to TRBD2. The CDR3 runs 14 residues. The germline gives CDR1 LGHNA, CDR2 YSLEER. V trimming: 5 bases; J trimming: 2 bases; junction bases outside the gene matches: 4. Here the CDR3 reads CASSGGRATDTQYF. The CDR3 DNA reads as TGCGCCAGCAGCGGAGGGAGGGCCACAGATACGCAGTATTTT.

The V call is TRBV3-1, the J call TRBJ2-7; D call uncertain. Trimming removed 2 bases from V and 3 bases from J, with 8 bases in between. The CDR3 is 13 amino acids. Germline V lookup: CDR1 LGHDT, CDR2 YNNKEL (reference sequence). The CDR3 nucleotides read TGTGCCAGCAGCCAACTGAAAGACTACGAGCAGTACTTC. This gives the protein CASSQLKDYEQYF.

The rearrangement links TRBV28 to TRBJ2-1; a weak D match, TRBD1 (6 bases). Trimming stripped 6 bases from V and 5 bases from J, with 20 bases between. The germline V gene has CDR1 MDHEN and CDR2 SYDVKM. The CDR3 length is 16 residues. CDR3 loop: CASSSWGTAGDNEQFF. The DNA of the CDR3 is TGTGCCAGCAGCTCCTGGGGGACCGCAGGGGACAATGAGCAGTTCTTC.

This clonotype was detected only a few times. This chain connects TRBV5-1 to TRBJ2-5; TRBD1 matches at 8 bases. The V gene end was trimmed by 5 bases and the J gene end by 1 base; junction bases not matched to a gene: 7. There are 15 residues in the CDR3. The germline gives CDR1 SGHRS, CDR2 YFSETQ. CDR3 sequence (DNA): TGCGCCAGCAGGCCCGGGACAGGTGGCCAAGAGACCCAGTACTTC. Translated, it gives CASRPGTGGQETQYF.

The rearrangement links TRBV6-2 or TRBV6-3 to TRBJ2-7; the D gene is possibly TRBD2 (6 bases). This CDR3 has 14 amino acids. With 0 bases removed from V and 2 bases from J, the gap between germline ends came to 8 bases. Germline CDR1 is MNHEY and CDR2 is SVGEGT. CDR3 amino acids: CASSYSRGTYEQYF. The CDR3 DNA sequence: TGTGCCAGCAGTTACTCTCGCGGGACCTACGAGCAGTACTTC.

This clonotype was counted between two and nine times. The J gene is TRBJ1-1, the V gene TRBV11-2; unclear D gene. The CDR3 has 13 residues. Deletions cut 5 bases from V and 3 bases from J, with 10 bases between. The germline V gene has CDR1 SGHAT and CDR2 FQNNGV. CDR3 sequence (DNA): TGTGCCAGCAGCGCGGGCATTGACACTGAAGCTTTCTTT. Protein sequence: CASSAGIDTEAFF.

This chain uses TRBV3-1 with TRBJ1-6; D gene ambiguous. The CDR3 has 13 amino acids. In germline, CDR1 is LGHDT, CDR2 YNNKEL (reference sequence). V was trimmed by 11 bases and J by 6 bases, leaving 14 bases between them. The CDR3 here is CASRKVSNSPLHF. In DNA form, the CDR3 reads TGTGCCTCCAGAAAGGTTTCTAATTCACCCCTCCACTTT.

This clonotype was seen repeatedly, ten times or more. V usage is TRBV29-1 and J usage is TRBJ2-5; tentatively, D is TRBD1 (6 bases). Deletions cut 1 base from V and 4 bases from J, with 19 bases between. The length of the CDR3 is 16 residues. The germline CDR1 and CDR2 sequences are SQVTM and ANQGSEA. DNA for the CDR3: TGCAGCGTTGAAGGCCTTTTTGTCAGGGGCAGAGAGACCCAGTACTTC. This codes for CSVEGLFVRGRETQYF.

This clonotype showed up just a few times. This chain joins TRBV5-1 and TRBJ2-3; TRBD2 matches 15 bases. J gave up 2 bases and V 3 bases, and 7 bases lay outside the gene matches. Germline values: CDR1 SGHRS, CDR2 YFSETQ. The CDR3 totals 18 residues. The CDR3 region has the DNA TGCGCCAGCAGCTCCGGGACTAGCGGGGGGATAATCACAGATACGCAGTATTTT. Protein product: CASSSGTSGGIITDTQYF. Combining the CDR3 with reference TRBV5-1 and TRBJ2-3 gives the whole variable domain KAGVTQTPRYLIKTRGQQVTLSCSPISGHRSVSWYQQTPGQGLQFLFEYFSETQRNKGNFPGRFSGRQFSNSRSEMNVSTLELGDSALYLCASSSGTSGGIITDTQYFGPGTRLTVL.

The rearrangement links TRBV6-5 to TRBJ2-7; D is unclear. The CDR3 runs 13 residues. Germline lookup yields CDR1 MNHEY and CDR2 SVGAGI. V was pared by 2 bases and J by 0 bases, with 5 bases between. The CDR3 coding sequence is TGTGCCAGCAGTTACCGCAACTCCTACGAGCAGTACTTC. Its translation: CASSYRNSYEQYF.

This clonotype showed up just a few times. CDR3 in amino acids: CASSVGRGGNSPLHF. The DNA of the CDR3 is TGTGCCAGCAGCGTAGGAAGAGGGGGCAATTCACCCCTCCACTTT. The V gene is TRBV9, the J gene TRBJ1-6; 7 bases agree with TRBD1. Germline CDR1 SGDLS, CDR2 YYNGEE. This CDR3 has 15 residues. Trimming at V came to 0 bases and at J to 7 bases, leaving 4 bases not matched to a gene.

V is TRBV5-6 and J is TRBJ2-1; the match to TRBD1 covers 9 bases. V was pared by 5 bases and J by 10 bases, with 10 bases of the junction left unmatched. Germline CDR1 reads SGHDT; CDR2 reads YYEEEE. This CDR3 has 14 amino acids. CDR3 nucleotide sequence: TGTGCCAGCAGTTATCGGGACAGGGATTACGAGCAGTTCTTC. Encoded protein: CASSYRDRDYEQFF.

This clonotype was seen more than once but under ten times. This chain uses TRBV30 with TRBJ2-1, with D unclear. The CDR3 runs to 11 residues. V lost 3 bases, J lost 3 bases, and 3 bases lay in between. The V gene's germline CDR1 is GTSNPN and CDR2 SVGIG (reference sequence). CDR3 nucleotide sequence: TGTGCCTGGAGGGACTACAATGAGCAGTTCTTC. As protein: CAWRDYNEQFF.

This clonotype was seen once. This rearrangement joins TRBV19 to TRBJ2-7; TRBD2 matches 8 bases. The CDR3 is made up of 14 amino acids. Germline lookup yields CDR1 LNHDA and CDR2 SQIVND (reference sequence). V gave up 3 bases and J gave up 2 bases; unmatched junction bases: 3. The CDR3 spells CASSIQRGTYEQYF. The CDR3 DNA reads as TGTGCCAGTAGTATTCAGCGGGGGACCTACGAGCAGTACTTC.

The V gene is TRBV20-1, the J gene TRBJ2-7; D gene uncertain. Trimming removed 0 bases from V and 3 bases from J, with 9 bases in between. The CDR3 is 13 residues long. Germline V gene data show CDR1 as DFQATT and CDR2 as SNEGSKA (reference sequence). The chain's CDR3 is CSARDWSHYEQYF. CDR3 bases: TGCAGTGCTAGAGATTGGAGCCACTACGAGCAGTACTTC.

The chain recombines TRBV7-9 with TRBJ2-2; D might be TRBD1 or TRBD2, each matching 5 bases. The CDR3 runs 15 residues. Trimming left V 5 bases short and J 8 bases short, with 18 bases between. Germline CDR1 is SEHNR and CDR2 is FQNEAQ (reference sequence). The CDR3 sequence is CASSPLGLGTGELFF. CDR3 DNA: TGTGCCAGCAGCCCCCTTGGACTGGGGACGGGGGAGCTGTTTTTT.

J is TRBJ2-1 and V is TRBV29-1; a possible D gene is TRBD2 (7 bases). This CDR3 has 16 amino acids. V dropped 3 bases and J dropped 4 bases, with 19 bases sitting between them. CDR1 SQVTM and CDR2 ANQGSEA come from the germline V gene. CDR3 sequence reads: CSVEGGAGELYNEQFF. Written as DNA, the CDR3 is TGCAGCGTTGAGGGGGGGGCAGGCGAACTATACAATGAGCAGTTCTTC.

The genes are TRBV20-1 and TRBJ2-3; D is unclear. This CDR3 spans 14 amino acids. Germline V gene lookup returns CDR1 DFQATT and CDR2 SNEGSKA (reference sequence). V gave up 5 bases and J gave up 1 base, with 13 bases separating them. This chain's CDR3 is CSAGPLAGTDTQYF. CDR3 DNA: TGCAGTGCTGGTCCTTTGGCGGGCACAGATACGCAGTATTTT.

This clonotype showed up just a few times. The junction does not match germline at one end; this may be a read error. The rearrangement uses TRBV2 and TRBJ2-2; tentative D call: TRBD1 (5 bases). Germline V CDR1 and CDR2: SNHLY, FYNNEI. This CDR3 has 15 amino acids. CDR3 amino acids: CASSGGVENTGPLLF. CDR3 sequence (DNA): TGTGCCAGCAGTGGGGGCGTCGAGAACACCGGTCCCCTGCTTTTT.

The chain couples TRBV7-8 to TRBJ2-7, with 7 bases identical to TRBD1. CDR3 length: 14 amino acids. Germline loops: CDR1 SGHVS, CDR2 FQNEAQ. J gave up 2 bases and V 7 bases, and 8 bases lay outside the gene matches. The CDR3 region is CASTKGQPAYEQYF. CDR3 coding DNA: TGTGCCAGCACCAAGGGACAGCCCGCCTACGAGCAGTACTTC.

This clonotype has just a few counts. The V and J genes are TRBV11-2 and TRBJ1-2; 10 nucleotides match TRBD1. This CDR3 spans 15 amino acids. Germline loops: CDR1 SGHAT, CDR2 FQNNGV. V lost 5 bases to trimming and J lost 4 bases; unmatched junction nucleotides: 7. The CDR3 DNA sequence: TGTGCCAGCAGCAGACTCGGGACAGGGGCCTATGGCTACACCTTC. This sequence encodes CASSRLGTGAYGYTF. Filled out from reference TRBV11-2 and TRBJ1-2, the complete variable domain reads EAGVAQSPRYKIIEKRQSVAFWCNPISGHATLYWYQQILGQGPKLLIQFQNNGVVDDSQLPKDRFSAERLKGVDSTLKIQPAKLEDSAVYLCASSRLGTGAYGYTFGSGTRLTVV.

V usage is TRBV10-3 and J usage is TRBJ2-1, with 7 positions matching TRBD2. The CDR3 has 16 amino acids. The germline CDR1 and CDR2 sequences are ENHRY and SYGVKD. J was trimmed by 0 bases and V by 0 bases; bases with no gene match: 2. CDR3 DNA sequence: TGTGCCATCAGTGAGTCACTAGCGAGCTCCTACAATGAGCAGTTCTTC. This sequence encodes CAISESLASSYNEQFF.

About this clonotype itself: The junction does not match germline at one end; this may be a read error. CDR3 coding DNA: TGTGCCAGCAGCCAAGAGGGGGCCCGGATCAACTTC. Amino acids: CASSQEGARINF. The V and J genes are TRBV3-1 and TRBJ2-7; maybe TRBD1 (6 bases). The germline V gene encodes CDR1 LGHDT and CDR2 YNNKEL (reference sequence). This CDR3 region has 12 residues.

The chain uses TRBV7-6 and TRBJ2-1; D is possibly TRBD2 (5 bases). CDR3 length: 13 residues. Trimming pared 5 bases from V and 8 bases from J, leaving 13 bases between. The germline V gene encodes CDR1 SGHVS and CDR2 FNYEAQ. DNA of the CDR3: TGTGCCAGCAGCATACTAGTATCCGATGAGCAGTTCTTC. Its translation is CASSILVSDEQFF.

This clonotype was observed a few times. CDR3 sequence (DNA): TGCGCCAGCAGCTTGCGGGCAGACGGTGAAGCTTTCTTT. Residues: CASSLRADGEAFF. V and J are TRBV5-1 and TRBJ1-1; no reliable D call. Germline values: CDR1 SGHRS, CDR2 YFSETQ. The CDR3 loop spans 13 amino acids. Trimming stripped 1 base from V and 7 bases from J, with 11 bases between.

The sample holds many counts of this clonotype. This chain links TRBV5-1 with TRBJ2-5, with 13 bases fitting TRBD2. This CDR3 region has 15 residues. V was clipped by 4 bases and J by 4 bases; unmatched bases: 4. Germline-derived CDR1 and CDR2 are SGHRS and YFSETQ. The CDR3 nucleotides read TGCGCCAGCAGCCCGGGACTAGCGGGATTAGAGACCCAGTACTTC. Its protein product is CASSPGLAGLETQYF.